Each of the 23 T cell receptor beta chains below was sequenced from the same sample in a study of PD-L1 blockade in urothelial cancer. This table comes from immunoSEQ multiplex PCR, and its TCRdb copy is limited to in-frame clones, with some not included. The table includes about 51,000 clones, around 85% detected once. This specimen consisted of PBMCs, obtained around atezolizumab (anti-PD-L1) treatment. The receptors originated from a man aged 55 to 69 with urothelial cancer.

The DNA for the CDR3 is TGTGCCAGCAGTCCAGGGGTTTGGGGAGAGACCCAGTACTTC. This codes for CASSPGVWGETQYF. The chain uses TRBV6-5 and TRBJ2-5, with TRBD1 as a possible D gene (6 bases). The CDR3 sequence is 14 residues long. Looked up from germline, CDR1 is MNHEY and CDR2 is SVGAGI. V dropped 5 bases and J dropped 4 bases, with 14 bases sitting between them.

The chain couples TRBV6-5 to TRBJ1-2; D ambiguous. Trimming cost V 0 bases and J 7 bases, with 9 bases left between them. CDR1 and CDR2 from the germline V gene are MNHEY and SVGAGI. CDR3 length: 13 amino acids. Here the CDR3 DNA reads TGTGCCAGCAGTTACTCGAGAGGGCCTGGCTACACCTTC. As protein: CASSYSRGPGYTF.

The gene calls are TRBV6-6 and TRBJ1-1; 10 bases are a match to TRBD1. This CDR3 contains 14 residues. With 11 bases clipped from V and 5 bases from J, the junction kept 11 bases outside the gene matches. CDR1 and CDR2 from the germline V gene are MNHNY and SVGAGI (reference sequence). CDR3: CAVRQGATWTEAFF. The CDR3 DNA is TGTGCCGTTCGACAGGGGGCAACATGGACTGAAGCTTTCTTT.

This clone came up once. The junction departs from the called germline gene at one end, perhaps through a read error. This chain links TRBV6-6 with TRBJ2-7, with 7 bases identical to TRBD1. CDR1 MNHNY and CDR2 SVGAGI come from the germline V gene (reference sequence). CDR3 length: 15 amino acids. The CDR3, as DNA: TGTGCCAGCAATTACAGGCGAGACAGGGCGGACGAGCAGTACTTC. Protein product: CASNYRRDRADEQYF.

The chain has TRBV19 and TRBJ2-3; D ambiguous. From germline, CDR1 is LNHDA and CDR2 SQIVND (reference sequence). Deletions cut 3 bases from V and 1 base from J, with 5 bases between. CDR3 length: 13 residues. CDR3 in amino acids: CASSIQGTDTQYF. The DNA for the CDR3 is TGTGCCAGTAGTATCCAGGGCACAGATACGCAGTATTTT.

The chain recombines TRBV6-6 with TRBJ1-1, with 9 bases that match TRBD1. CDR1 is MNHNY, CDR2 SVGAGI, per germline (reference sequence). The CDR3 runs to 13 residues. Trimming cost V 4 bases and J 11 bases; bases outside gene matches: 8. CDR3 coding DNA: TGTGCCAGCAGTTCGTCTCGGACAGGGGTGGCTTTCTTT. Residues: CASSSSRTGVAFF.

The chain carries TRBV11-2 and TRBJ2-1; 13 bases fit TRBD2. The CDR3 spans 16 residues. Trimming removed 5 bases from V and 9 bases from J; junction bases left unmatched: 10. The germline V gene has CDR1 SGHAT and CDR2 FQNNGV. CDR3 sequence: CASSDWTSGSSGEQFF. CDR3 sequence (DNA): TGTGCCAGCAGCGACTGGACTAGCGGGAGTAGTGGTGAGCAGTTCTTC.

The chain recombines TRBV15 with TRBJ2-1, with 7 nucleotides matching TRBD1. The J segment lost 7 bases and the V segment lost 1 base, leaving 13 bases of the junction unmatched. From germline, CDR1 is LNHNV and CDR2 YYDKDF (reference sequence). This CDR3 is built from 17 residues. The DNA of the CDR3 is TGTGCCACCAGCAGAGTCGGGGCGACAGGGAAGCGGAATGAGCAGTTCTTC. Its translation: CATSRVGATGKRNEQFF.

The rearrangement uses TRBV5-1 and TRBJ2-1; 11 bases fit TRBD1. Germline lookup yields CDR1 SGHRS and CDR2 YFSETQ. This CDR3 spans 14 amino acids. CDR3 DNA: TGCGCTAGTACTACCGGGACAGGGGGGGATGAGCAGTTCTTC. This gives the protein CASTTGTGGDEQFF.

This clone was seen only once. The chain uses TRBV7-9 and TRBJ2-7, with a weak D call TRBD1 (6 bases). V shed 5 bases and J shed 3 bases, with 11 bases lying between them. CDR1 and CDR2 from the germline V gene are SEHNR and FQNEAQ (reference sequence). The CDR3 covers 13 residues. The CDR3 bases are TGTGCCAGCAGCGGACGGACAGTCTACGAGCAGTACTTC. Translation gives CASSGRTVYEQYF.

V and J are TRBV11-3 and TRBJ2-2, with D possibly being TRBD1 (5 bases). The CDR3 is 11 residues long. V lost 5 bases and J lost 7, with 5 bases in between. Germline V gene lookup returns CDR1 SGHNT and CDR2 YENEEA. CDR3 in DNA: TGTGCCAGCAGCCAGGGCGGGGAGCTGTTTTTT. It yields the protein CASSQGGELFF.

J is TRBJ2-1 and V is TRBV9; D might be TRBD1 (5 bases). Trimming removed 4 bases at V and 5 bases at J, with 28 bases between. This CDR3 comprises 19 residues. The V gene's germline CDR1 is SGDLS and CDR2 YYNGEE. This chain's CDR3 is CASSPRGGVGPRKHNEQFF. The CDR3 bases are TGTGCCAGCAGCCCCCGAGGTGGGGTGGGGCCGAGAAAGCACAATGAGCAGTTCTTC. Drawing the rest from reference TRBV9 and TRBJ2-1, the complete variable domain is DSGVTQTPKHLITATGQRVTLRCSPRSGDLSVYWYQQSLDQGLQFLIQYYNGEERAKGNILERFSAQQFPDLHSELNLSSLELGDSALYFCASSPRGGVGPRKHNEQFFGPGTRLTVL.

This chain joins TRBV4-2 and TRBJ2-3; TRBD2 aligns across 10 bases. Germline CDR1 is LGHNA and CDR2 is YNFKEQ. The CDR3 extends over 15 amino acids. With V trimmed by 0 bases and J by 5 bases, 2 bases remained unmatched. This CDR3 is CASSQEKRGGDTQYF. CDR3 sequence (DNA): TGTGCCAGCAGCCAAGAGAAGCGGGGGGGAGATACGCAGTATTTT.

The CDR3 DNA sequence: TGTGCCAGCAGACAAGGAGATAGGGGAACCCAGTACTTC. Translation: CASRQGDRGTQYF. This rearrangement joins TRBV2 to TRBJ2-5, with a tentative D call TRBD1 (5 bases). Germline CDR1 reads SNHLY; CDR2 reads FYNNEI. This CDR3 is 13 amino acids long. The germline V and J ends were trimmed by 6 bases and 8 bases, with 16 bases remaining between them.

This chain uses TRBV6-1 with TRBJ2-1; D remains ambiguous. The CDR3 consists of 12 residues. Trimming took off 3 bases at V and 8 bases at J, with 8 bases between the two ends. Germline loops: CDR1 MNHNS, CDR2 SASEGT. The CDR3 nucleotides read TGTGCCAGCAGTGACCCGGGTCATGAGCAGTTCTTC. It specifies CASSDPGHEQFF.

The chain uses TRBV18 and TRBJ2-7, with TRBD2 matching over 7 bases. V shed 3 bases, J shed 3 bases, and the junction held 8 bases outside the gene matches. The germline gives CDR1 KGHSH, CDR2 LQKENI. The CDR3 extends over 15 amino acids. The CDR3 here is CASSPNAGEIYEQYF. The CDR3, as DNA: TGTGCCAGCTCACCCAACGCGGGAGAGATCTACGAGCAGTACTTC.

V gene TRBV2 combines with J gene TRBJ2-5; D is unresolved. The CDR3 sequence is 16 residues long. Trimming cost V 6 bases and J 0 bases, with 17 bases left between them. The germline gives CDR1 SNHLY, CDR2 FYNNEI. CDR3 in amino acids: CASRSAVRVHQETQYF. CDR3 coding DNA: TGTGCCAGCAGAAGCGCCGTTCGAGTGCACCAAGAGACCCAGTACTTC.

V and J are TRBV7-9 and TRBJ2-5; D gene ambiguous. The V and J ends lost 1 base and 1 base respectively, with 10 bases between them. CDR3 length equals 15 residues. CDR1 is SEHNR, CDR2 FQNEAQ, per germline (reference sequence). The CDR3 region is CASSLVGQSQETQYF. CDR3 DNA: TGTGCCAGCAGCTTAGTGGGCCAGAGCCAAGAGACCCAGTACTTC.

The chain combines TRBV7-9 with TRBJ1-1; D remains unclear. CDR3 length: 13 amino acids. CDR1 and CDR2 (germline): SEHNR, FQNEAQ (reference sequence). Trimming removed 1 base from V and 1 base from J, with 4 bases in between. This CDR3 reads CASSLGQNTEAFF. In DNA form, the CDR3 reads TGTGCCAGCAGCTTAGGGCAGAACACTGAAGCTTTCTTT.

This clone turned up a few times. The gene calls are TRBV7-2 and TRBJ2-3; 9 bases match TRBD2. The junction had 8 bases not matched to a gene; V was cut back by 3 bases and J by 1 base. Germline CDR1 SGHTA, CDR2 FQGNSA. This CDR3 is 17 amino acids long. CDR3 nucleotides: TGTGCCAGCAGCTTGTTAGCGGGGGACCCCGGCACAGATACGCAGTATTTT. Its translation: CASSLLAGDPGTDTQYF. The variable domain in full, with the rest retrieved from reference TRBV7-2 and TRBJ2-3, is GAGVSQSPSNKVTEKGKDVELRCDPISGHTALYWYRQSLGQGLEFLIYFQGNSAPDKSGLPSDRFSAERTGGSVSTLTIQRTQQEDSAVYLCASSLLAGDPGTDTQYFGPGTRLTVL.

This clone was seen a handful of times. The chain has TRBV30 and TRBJ1-6; the match to TRBD1 covers 8 bases. The V segment lost 1 base and the J segment 3 bases; nucleotides outside the gene matches: 5. Germline V gene sequence: CDR1 GTSNPN, CDR2 SVGIG (reference sequence). This CDR3 region has 16 residues. Here the CDR3 DNA reads TGTGCCTGGAGTGCAACGGGACAGGACTATAATTCACCCCTCCACTTT. It yields the protein CAWSATGQDYNSPLHF.

This clone has just a few counts. The gene calls are TRBV28 and TRBJ1-5; no reliable D call. The ends were cut back, 0 bases at V and 1 base at J, with 4 bases in the middle. The CDR3 contains 14 residues. CDR1 and CDR2 from the germline V gene are MDHEN and SYDVKM. CDR3 amino acids: CASSLWGSNQPQHF. In DNA form, the CDR3 reads TGTGCCAGCAGTTTATGGGGCAGCAATCAGCCCCAGCATTTT.

The J gene is TRBJ2-2, the V gene TRBV4-2, with 8 bases fitting TRBD2. Germline V gene sequence: CDR1 LGHNA, CDR2 YNFKEQ. The CDR3 has 17 residues. With 0 bases clipped from V and 5 bases from J, the junction kept 8 bases outside the gene matches. CDR3 region: CASSQDIQRELTGELFF. The CDR3 nucleotides read TGTGCCAGCAGCCAAGATATCCAGCGGGAGCTTACCGGGGAGCTGTTTTTT.